These 11 T cell receptor beta chains originate from one sample sequenced in a study of cytomegalovirus exposure and HLA in healthy donors. The study ran its PCR with 60 Vbeta and 13 Jbeta primers. TCRdb keeps only in-frame clones here, not all; method: immunoSEQ multiplex PCR. The table has 130,000 or so clones, roughly 70% seen once. The specimen was PBMCs. These receptors were obtained from a man aged 40-55 years in good health and CMV-seropositive.

The chain recombines TRBV7-9 with TRBJ1-1; D is possibly TRBD1 (5 bases). In germline, CDR1 is SEHNR, CDR2 FQNEAQ (reference sequence). With 5 bases removed from V and 4 bases from J, the gap between germline ends came to 17 bases. This CDR3 is built from 15 residues. The DNA for the CDR3 is TGTGCCAGCAGCCTGAGCGGGGTCGGGGCCACTGAAGCTTTCTTT. Translated, it gives CASSLSGVGATEAFF.

This clone occurred once. The gene calls are TRBV5-1 and TRBJ2-7, with a tentative D call TRBD1 (7 bases). Germline CDR1 and CDR2: SGHRS and YFSETQ. CDR3 length: 14 amino acids. V was trimmed by 4 bases and J by 3 bases, leaving 14 bases between them. The CDR3 nucleotides are TGCGCCAGCAGCCCCAGGGGGGACAGCTACGAGCAGTACTTC. Translated, it gives CASSPRGDSYEQYF.

This sequence joins TRBV30 and TRBJ1-4; D is undetermined. Germline V gene sequence: CDR1 GTSNPN, CDR2 SVGIG (reference sequence). This CDR3 is built from 14 residues. Trimming took 1 base from V and 7 from J, leaving 13 bases between them. This CDR3 is CAWSGGRGGEKLFF. The DNA for the CDR3 is TGTGCCTGGAGTGGAGGGCGGGGAGGTGAAAAACTGTTTTTT.

The genes are TRBV7-9 and TRBJ2-5; 10 nucleotides agree with TRBD2. V lost 2 bases to trimming and J lost 5 bases; unmatched junction nucleotides: 5. CDR3 length: 15 amino acids. Germline-derived CDR1 and CDR2 are SEHNR and FQNEAQ (reference sequence). Here the CDR3 reads CASSLIAGGRETQYF. The CDR3 coding sequence is TGTGCCAGCAGCTTAATAGCGGGAGGTCGGGAGACCCAGTACTTC. The whole variable domain, filled in from reference TRBV7-9 and TRBJ2-5, reads DTGVSQNPRHKITKRGQNVTFRCDPISEHNRLYWYRQTLGQGPEFLTYFQNEAQLEKSRLLSDRFSAERPKGSFSTLEIQRTEQGDSAMYLCASSLIAGGRETQYFGPGTRLLVL.

This sequence joins TRBV18 and TRBJ1-5, with D uncertain. In germline, CDR1 is KGHSH, CDR2 LQKENI. Trimming removed 3 bases at V and 4 bases at J, with 10 bases between. The length of the CDR3 is 14 residues. The CDR3 here is CASSPGVRNQPQHF. Written as DNA, the CDR3 is TGTGCCAGCTCACCGGGAGTCCGTAATCAGCCCCAGCATTTT.

The CDR3 DNA reads TGTGCCAGCAGTGAAGTAGGACAGGGGAGTTATGGCTACACCTTC. Translation gives CASSEVGQGSYGYTF. The chain couples TRBV6-1 to TRBJ1-2; 9 bases fit TRBD1. Per the germline V gene, CDR1 is MNHNS and CDR2 is SASEGT. V shed 1 base, J shed 5 bases, and the junction held 5 bases outside the gene matches. The CDR3 totals 15 residues.

This clone appeared a single time. CDR3 protein: CASSDGTGGQPQHF. The CDR3 DNA reads TGTGCCAGCAGTGACGGGACAGGGGGCCAGCCCCAGCATTTT. This chain links TRBV6-4 with TRBJ1-5; TRBD1 matches 12 bases. V was pared by 2 bases and J by 7 bases, with 0 bases of the junction left unmatched. Germline V gene lookup returns CDR1 MRHNA and CDR2 SNTAGT. This CDR3 comprises 14 residues.

V is TRBV5-6 and J is TRBJ2-7, with D perhaps matching TRBD1 (5 bases). This CDR3 is built from 15 residues. Germline CDR1 is SGHDT and CDR2 is YYEEEE. V was pared by 2 bases and J by 0 bases, with 12 bases between. The CDR3 protein is CASSFPTVSSYEQYF. The CDR3 bases are TGTGCCAGCAGCTTCCCGACAGTCAGCTCCTACGAGCAGTACTTC.

This clone was detected only a few times. The CDR3 loop reads CASSLEAGTYEQYF. The CDR3 DNA reads as TGCGCCAGCAGCTTGGAGGCAGGGACCTACGAGCAGTACTTC. This chain joins TRBV5-1 and TRBJ2-7, with a tentative D call TRBD1 (5 bases). The CDR3 runs 14 residues. Trimming shortened V by 0 bases and J by 2 bases, and 9 bases separated the two germline ends. Germline V lookup: CDR1 SGHRS, CDR2 YFSETQ.

This clone has only a few counts. This rearrangement joins TRBV5-6 to TRBJ2-1; TRBD2 matches at 7 bases. The CDR3 covers 13 residues. The ends lost 4 bases at V and 5 bases at J; junction bases unmatched: 3. Germline V lookup: CDR1 SGHDT, CDR2 YYEEEE. CDR3 DNA: TGTGCCAGCAGCCGGGACTATGACAATGAGCAGTTCTTC. Amino acids: CASSRDYDNEQFF.

The chain employs TRBV7-9 and TRBJ2-7, with D perhaps matching TRBD1 (5 bases). CDR1 and CDR2 (germline): SEHNR, FQNEAQ (reference sequence). V lost 1 base to trimming and J lost 7 bases, with 29 bases between them. The CDR3 covers 19 residues. The CDR3 nucleotides are TGTGCCAGCAGCTTAGTAGTAGGGGTAACAGGCGCGTCGGTGAGGGAGCAGTACTTC. Amino acid sequence: CASSLVVGVTGASVREQYF.